This T cell receptor beta chain was recovered during a study of blood T cells in healthy people across ages. Notes on the study in general: Unsorted PBMCs prevented conclusive naive versus antigen-experienced comparison. TCR beta diversity was tightly associated with the proportion of naive T cells.

Together with a sample-barcoded 5' primer, a J-beta primer mix was included in a second PCR lasting about 6 to 11 cycles. Each cDNA molecule was tagged by a template-switch adaptor that had 12 random nucleotides. TCRdb used MiXCR to reprocess the 5' RACE reads, holding one entry per CDR3 protein. Of about 320,000 distinct CDR3 sequences in the sample, around 30% are singletons; the top ten hold 29%. Of note for this clonotype: The antigen is unknown.

Germline V gene data show CDR1 as ENHRY and CDR2 as SYGVKD. Between the trimmed V and J ends, which lost 2 bases and 0 bases, there was a span of 8 bases. This CDR3 comprises 14 residues. The V and J genes are TRBV10-3 and TRBJ2-7; D ambiguous. Sequenced input: blood. This TCR was sampled from a woman aged 70-85 years in good health. CDR3: CAISEGFTSYEQYF. In DNA, the CDR3 is TGTGCCATCAGTGAGGGCTTTACCTCCTACGAGCAGTACTTC.